The source of this T cell receptor (beta chain) is a study of cytotoxic CD8 clonotypes in ibrutinib-treated CLL. This CDR3 spans 12 amino acids. The germline V gene encodes CDR1 LNHDA and CDR2 SQIVND (reference sequence). V dropped 5 bases and J dropped 4 bases, with 8 bases sitting between them. Comment on this clone: Other nucleotide sequences from this sample produce the same CDR3.

Sequencing was performed with immunoSEQ multiplex PCR; in TCRdb, only in-frame clones are kept and a portion is missing. The sample lists 100,000 to 150,000 clones, roughly 88% seen once, with roughly 2% in the top ten. The starting material was PBMCs, obtained after 24 months of ibrutinib treatment. The chain recombines TRBV19 with TRBJ1-2; no clear D. The sequence came from a human donor with chronic lymphocytic leukemia. The CDR3 DNA follows: TGTGCCAGTAGTTCCCGACGCTATGGCTACACCTTC. This translates into CASSSRRYGYTF.